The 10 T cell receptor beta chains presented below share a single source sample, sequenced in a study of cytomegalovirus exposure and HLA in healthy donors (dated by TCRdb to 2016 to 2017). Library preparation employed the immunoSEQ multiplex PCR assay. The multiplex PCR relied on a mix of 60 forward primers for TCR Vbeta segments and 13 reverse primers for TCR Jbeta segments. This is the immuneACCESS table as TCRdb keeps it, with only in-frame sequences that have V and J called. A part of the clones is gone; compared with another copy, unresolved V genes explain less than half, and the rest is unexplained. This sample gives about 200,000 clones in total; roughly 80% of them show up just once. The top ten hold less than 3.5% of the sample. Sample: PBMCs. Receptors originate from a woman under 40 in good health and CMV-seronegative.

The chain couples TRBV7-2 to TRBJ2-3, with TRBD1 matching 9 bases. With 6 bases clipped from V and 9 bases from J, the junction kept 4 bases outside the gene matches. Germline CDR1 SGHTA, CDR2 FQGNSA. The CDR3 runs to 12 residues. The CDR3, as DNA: TGTGCCAGCAGTCGGGACAGGGAGACGCAGTATTTT. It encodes CASSRDRETQYF.

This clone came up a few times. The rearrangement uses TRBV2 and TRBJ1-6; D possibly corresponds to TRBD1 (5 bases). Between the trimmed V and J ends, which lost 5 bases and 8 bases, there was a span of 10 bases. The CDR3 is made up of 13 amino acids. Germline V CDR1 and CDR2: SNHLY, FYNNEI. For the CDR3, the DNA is TGTGCCAGCAGTTCGCAAGGGGATTCACCCCTCCACTTT. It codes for CASSSQGDSPLHF.

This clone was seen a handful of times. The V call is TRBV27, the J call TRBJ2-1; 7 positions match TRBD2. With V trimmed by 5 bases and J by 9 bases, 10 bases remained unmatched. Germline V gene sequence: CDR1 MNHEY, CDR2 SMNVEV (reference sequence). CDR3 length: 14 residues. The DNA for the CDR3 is TGTGCCAGCAGTCTCACCCCGGGAGGAGGTGAGCAGTTCTTC. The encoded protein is CASSLTPGGGEQFF.

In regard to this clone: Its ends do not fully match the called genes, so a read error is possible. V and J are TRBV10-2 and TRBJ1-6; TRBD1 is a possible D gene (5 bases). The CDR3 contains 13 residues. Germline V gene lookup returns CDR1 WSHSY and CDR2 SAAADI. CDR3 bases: TGCGCCAGCAGTGGACAGTCAAATTCACCCCCCCACTTT. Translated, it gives CASSGQSNSPPHF.

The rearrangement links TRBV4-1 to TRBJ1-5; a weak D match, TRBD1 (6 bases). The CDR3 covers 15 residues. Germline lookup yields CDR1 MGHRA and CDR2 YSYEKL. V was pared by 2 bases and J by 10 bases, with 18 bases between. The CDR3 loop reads CASSQKVQGTRPQHF. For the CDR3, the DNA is TGCGCCAGCAGCCAAAAGGTACAGGGAACTCGTCCCCAGCATTTT.

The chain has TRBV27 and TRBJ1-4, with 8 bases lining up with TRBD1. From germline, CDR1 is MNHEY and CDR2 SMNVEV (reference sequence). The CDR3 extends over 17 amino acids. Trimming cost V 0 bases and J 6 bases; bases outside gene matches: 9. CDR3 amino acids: CASSLSWDRWGDEKLFF. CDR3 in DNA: TGTGCCAGCAGTTTATCTTGGGACAGGTGGGGGGATGAAAAACTGTTTTTT. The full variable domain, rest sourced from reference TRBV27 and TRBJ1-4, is EAQVTQNPRYLITVTGKKLTVTCSQNMNHEYMSWYRQDPGLGLRQIYYSMNVEVTDKGDVPEGYKVSRKEKRNFPLILESPSPNQTSLYFCASSLSWDRWGDEKLFFGSGTQLSVL.

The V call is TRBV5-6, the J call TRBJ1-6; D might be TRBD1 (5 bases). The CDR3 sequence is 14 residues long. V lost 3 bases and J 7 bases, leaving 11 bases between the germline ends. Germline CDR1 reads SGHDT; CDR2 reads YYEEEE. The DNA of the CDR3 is TGTGCCAGCAGCTGGGGGGTAGCAAATTCACCCCTCCACTTT. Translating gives CASSWGVANSPLHF.

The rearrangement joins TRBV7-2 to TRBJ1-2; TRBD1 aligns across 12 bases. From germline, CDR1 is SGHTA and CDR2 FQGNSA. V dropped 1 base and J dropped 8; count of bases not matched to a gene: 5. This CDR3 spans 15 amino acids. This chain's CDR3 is CASSLGTGTGGGYTF. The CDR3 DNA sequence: TGTGCCAGCAGCTTAGGGACCGGGACAGGGGGCGGCTACACCTTC. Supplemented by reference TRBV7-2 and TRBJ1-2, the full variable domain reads GAGVSQSPSNKVTEKGKDVELRCDPISGHTALYWYRQSLGQGLEFLIYFQGNSAPDKSGLPSDRFSAERTGGSVSTLTIQRTQQEDSAVYLCASSLGTGTGGGYTFGSGTRLTVV.

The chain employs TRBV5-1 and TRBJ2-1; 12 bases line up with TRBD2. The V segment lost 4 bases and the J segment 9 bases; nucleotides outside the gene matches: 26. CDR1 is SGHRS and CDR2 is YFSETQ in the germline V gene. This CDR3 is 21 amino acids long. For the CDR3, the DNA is TGCGCCAGCAGCCGAGGGGGGGCGACAGGACCGGGACTAGCGGGTTTTAGTGAGCAGTTCTTC. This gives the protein CASSRGGATGPGLAGFSEQFF.

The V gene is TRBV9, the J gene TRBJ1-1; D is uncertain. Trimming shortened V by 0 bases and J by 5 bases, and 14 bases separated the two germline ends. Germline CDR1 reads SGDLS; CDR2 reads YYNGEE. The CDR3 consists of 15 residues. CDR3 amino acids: CASSVEEGLGTEAFF. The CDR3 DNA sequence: TGTGCCAGCAGCGTAGAGGAGGGTCTTGGTACTGAAGCTTTCTTT.